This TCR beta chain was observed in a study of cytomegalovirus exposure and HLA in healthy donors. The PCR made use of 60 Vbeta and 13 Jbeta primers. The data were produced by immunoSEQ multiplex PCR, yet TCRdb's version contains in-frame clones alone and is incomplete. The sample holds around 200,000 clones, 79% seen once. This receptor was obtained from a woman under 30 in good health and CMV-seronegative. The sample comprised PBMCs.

The CDR3 here is CASRGTANNEKLFF. The CDR3 DNA follows: TGCGCCAGCAGGGGGACAGCCAATAATGAAAAACTGTTTTTT. The chain links TRBV5-1 to TRBJ1-4; 7 nucleotides align to TRBD1. From germline, CDR1 is SGHRS and CDR2 YFSETQ. The CDR3 is made up of 14 amino acids. V trimming: 5 bases; J trimming: 4 bases; junction bases outside the gene matches: 5. Full variable domain (remainder filled in from reference TRBV5-1 and TRBJ1-4): KAGVTQTPRYLIKTRGQQVTLSCSPISGHRSVSWYQQTPGQGLQFLFEYFSETQRNKGNFPGRFSGRQFSNSRSEMNVSTLELGDSALYLCASRGTANNEKLFFGSGTQLSVL.